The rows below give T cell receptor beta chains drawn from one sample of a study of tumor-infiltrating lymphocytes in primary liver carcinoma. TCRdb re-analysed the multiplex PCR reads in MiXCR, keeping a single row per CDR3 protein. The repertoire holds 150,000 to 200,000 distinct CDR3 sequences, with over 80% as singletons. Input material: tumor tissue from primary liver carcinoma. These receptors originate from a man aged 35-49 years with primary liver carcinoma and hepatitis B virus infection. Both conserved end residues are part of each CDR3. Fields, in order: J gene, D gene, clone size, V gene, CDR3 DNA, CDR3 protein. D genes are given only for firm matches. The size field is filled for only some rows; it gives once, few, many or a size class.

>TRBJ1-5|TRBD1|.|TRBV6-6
TGTGTCAGCAGTTGGGTTCAGGGGGCGGATAGGAATCAGCCCCAGCATTTT
CVSSWVQGADRNQPQHF
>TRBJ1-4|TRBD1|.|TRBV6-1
TGTGCCAGCAGTGTGGACAGGGAGAAAGAAAAACTATTTTTT
CASSVDREKEKLFF
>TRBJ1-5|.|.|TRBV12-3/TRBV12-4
TGTGTCAGCACGCGGGGCACCGCAATAGATCAGCTCCAGCATTTT
CVSTRGTAIDQLQHF
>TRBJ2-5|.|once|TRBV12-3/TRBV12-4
TGTGCCATCAGTTCGTGGACAGCCGTTGAGACCCAGTACTTC
CAISSWTAVETQYF
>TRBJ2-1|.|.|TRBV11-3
TGTGCCGGCAGCTTAAATGCCAATGAGCATATCTTC
CAGSLNANEHIF
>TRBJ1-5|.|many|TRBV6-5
TGTGCCAGCAGCCCCACGAGGGGGAGAGGCAATCAGCCCCAGCATTTT
CASSPTRGRGNQPQHF
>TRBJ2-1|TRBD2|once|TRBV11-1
TGTGCCAGCAGCCCCCCCCATGCTAGCGGGTTTAGCTCATACAATGAGCAGTTCTTC
CASSPPHASGFSSYNEQFF
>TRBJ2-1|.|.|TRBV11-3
TGTGCCAGCAACTTATATGCCAATGAGCAGTGCTTC
CASNLYANEQCF
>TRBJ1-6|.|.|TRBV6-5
TGTGCCAGTAGTTACAGCCAGGGCCCCTCACCCCTCCACTTT
CASSYSQGPSPLHF
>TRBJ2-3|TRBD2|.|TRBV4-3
TGCGCCAGCAGGCCGACTAGCGGGACATATACGCAGTATTTT
CASRPTSGTYTQYF
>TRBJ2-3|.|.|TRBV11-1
TGTGCCAGCAGCCCTAAGGGGCTGTTTGATGCGCAGTATTTT
CASSPKGLFDAQYF
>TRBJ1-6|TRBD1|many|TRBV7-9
TGTGCCAGCCGTGACAGGGAGAATTCACCCCTCCACTTT
CASRDRENSPLHF
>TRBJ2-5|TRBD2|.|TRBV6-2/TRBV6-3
TGTGCCAGTAGTTCCGGACTAGCGAACTCCATGTACTTC
CASSSGLANSMYF
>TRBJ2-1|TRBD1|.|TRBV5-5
TGTACCAGCAGCTCGTACGTGTTGGTAGGACAGGGTAGCAATGAGCAGTTCTTC
CTSSSYVLVGQGSNEQFF
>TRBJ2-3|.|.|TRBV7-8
TGTCCCAGCAGCTCAACAGGGGGGGGGTATTCGGACACGCAGTATTTT
CPSSSTGGGYSDTQYF
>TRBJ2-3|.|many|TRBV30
TGTGCCTGGAGTACAGGGGACTTCACAGATACGCAGTATTTT
CAWSTGDFTDTQYF
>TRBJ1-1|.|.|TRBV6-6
TGTGCCAGCAGTATTCCGTCAGCGCGGGACACTGAAGCTCTCTTT
CASSIPSARDTEALF
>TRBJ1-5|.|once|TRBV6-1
TGTGCCAGCAGTGTAGTGCTTCTAAGTAACCAGCATTTT
CASSVVLLSNQHF
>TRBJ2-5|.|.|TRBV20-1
TGCAGTGCCGGAAGACTATCGGGAGAAGAGACCCAATACTTC
CSAGRLSGEETQYF
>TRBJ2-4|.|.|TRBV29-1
TGCACTGTTGTTGCCCTAAGCCGGCTAGCCAAAAACATTCAGTACTTC
CTVVALSRLAKNIQYF
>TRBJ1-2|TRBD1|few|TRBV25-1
TGTGCCAGCAGCTCCCGGGACAGCCAGGGCTATGGCTACACCTTC
CASSSRDSQGYGYTF
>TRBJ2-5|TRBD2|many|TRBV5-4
TGTGCCAGCAGCCTTTCCGGGACTAGCTTTGAGACCCAGTACTTC
CASSLSGTSFETQYF
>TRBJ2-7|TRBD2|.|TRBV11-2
TGTGTCAGCAGCATGAGGGAGGGGAGGACTGGCGGGCTCAGCTCCTACGAGCAGTACTTC
CVSSMREGRTGGLSSYEQYF
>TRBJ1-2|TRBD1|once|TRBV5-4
TGTACCAGCAGCGCAGGGACAGCTAACTATGGCTACACCTTC
CTSSAGTANYGYTF
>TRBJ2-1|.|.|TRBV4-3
TGCGCCAGCAGCCCAAGGGGGGGGTCGGTTAATGAGCGATTCTTC
CASSPRGGSVNERFF
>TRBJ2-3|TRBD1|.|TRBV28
TGTGACAGCACTTTAAGGACAGGGCCCTCCACAGATACGCAGTATTTT
CDSTLRTGPSTDTQYF